This TCR beta chain was obtained from a study of T cell clusters in autoimmune cytopenias. Each sample's input was 200 to 250 ng genomic DNA, some 38,000 genome equivalents. From germline, CDR1 is SGHTA and CDR2 FQGTGA. The CDR3 is 15 amino acids. Multiplex touch-down PCR amplified TRB using TRB-A and TRB-B pools in one tube. TCRdb reanalyzed the multiplex PCR reads, giving one entry per CDR3 protein sequence and no DNA. Recorded for this sample: fewer than 8,500 distinct CDR3 sequences. The same sample was also studied in work on T cell repertoires in aging, cancer and after chemotherapy. In that study: Repeat sampling of healthy donors over several months to years showed clear clonal overlap. Compared with age-matched healthy donors, untreated hematological or solid cancer patients showed higher blood TCR clonality. In healthy donors, age-related TCR diversity loss mainly reflected lost richness. Across the chemotherapy interval, each cancer cohort showed higher median generation probability, suggesting thymic rebound.

V is TRBV7-3 and J is TRBJ2-3. The sequencing input was peripheral blood. The clonotype originates from a human donor in good health. The CDR3: CASSLSWGGTDTQYF.